The 4 T cell receptor beta chains below were found in one sample sequenced in a study of cytomegalovirus exposure and HLA in healthy donors. A multiplex PCR was run with 60 Vbeta primers and 13 Jbeta primers. Here immunoSEQ multiplex PCR was the method, and the copy in TCRdb shows in-frame clones only, minus some. Altogether about 190,000 clones are present, 83% being singletons, with the ten largest covering more than 1.5%. The sequencing input was PBMCs. All receptors derive from a middle-aged man in good health and CMV-seropositive.

Here the CDR3 reads CASNPLRQGPRKNTEAFF. The CDR3, as DNA: TGTGCCAGCAACCCGTTGCGCCAGGGGCCTCGTAAGAACACTGAAGCTTTCTTT. This sequence joins TRBV7-9 and TRBJ1-1; TRBD1 might be the D (6 bases). The CDR3 has 18 amino acids. Trimming pared 7 bases from V and 1 base from J, leaving 25 bases between. Germline-derived CDR1 and CDR2 are SEHNR and FQNEAQ (reference sequence).

V usage is TRBV9 and J usage is TRBJ2-2; 7 nucleotides agree with TRBD2. Germline CDR1 SGDLS, CDR2 YYNGEE. There are 14 residues in the CDR3. J was trimmed by 3 bases and V by 3 bases; bases with no gene match: 2. The CDR3 spells CASSASGDTGELFF. The DNA for the CDR3 is TGTGCCAGCAGCGCTAGCGGAGACACCGGGGAGCTGTTTTTT.

V is TRBV14 and J is TRBJ2-2; 11 nucleotides align to TRBD1. V was clipped by 4 bases and J by 2 bases; unmatched bases: 3. The germline V gene encodes CDR1 SGHDN and CDR2 FVKESK. This CDR3 contains 16 residues. The CDR3 DNA follows: TGTGCCAGCAGCCTTTGGACAGGGGGCAACACCGGGGAGCTGTTTTTT. It translates to CASSLWTGGNTGELFF.

In its sample, this clone was seen a few times. CDR3 in DNA: TGTGCCACCAGCAGAGGGGGCCAGACAGGCCAAGAGACCCAGTACTTC. Translating gives CATSRGGQTGQETQYF. The genes are TRBV15 and TRBJ2-5; TRBD1 is a possible D gene (6 bases). Germline V gene data show CDR1 as LNHNV and CDR2 as YYDKDF (reference sequence). There are 16 residues in the CDR3. V shed 1 base and J shed 1 base, with 13 bases lying between them.